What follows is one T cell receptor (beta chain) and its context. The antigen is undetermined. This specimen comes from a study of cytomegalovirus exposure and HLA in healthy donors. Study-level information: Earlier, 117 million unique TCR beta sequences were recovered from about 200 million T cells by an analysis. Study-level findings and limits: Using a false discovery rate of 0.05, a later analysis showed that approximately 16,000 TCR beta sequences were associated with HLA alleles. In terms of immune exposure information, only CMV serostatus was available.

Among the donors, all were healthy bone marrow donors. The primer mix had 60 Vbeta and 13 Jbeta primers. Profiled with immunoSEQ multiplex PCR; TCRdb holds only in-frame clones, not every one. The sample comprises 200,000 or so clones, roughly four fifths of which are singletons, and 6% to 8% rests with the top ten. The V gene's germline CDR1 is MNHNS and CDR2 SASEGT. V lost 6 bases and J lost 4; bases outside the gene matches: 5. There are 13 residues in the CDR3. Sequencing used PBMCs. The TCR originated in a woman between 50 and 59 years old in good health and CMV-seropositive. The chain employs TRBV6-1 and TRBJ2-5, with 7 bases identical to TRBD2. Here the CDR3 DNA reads TGTGCCAGCAGCCCTGCGGGGGTAGAGACCCAGTACTTC. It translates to CASSPAGVETQYF.